Listed below are T cell receptor beta chains from one sample, sequenced in a study of OX40 agonist ivuxolimab in advanced cancers. Assay used: immunoSEQ multiplex PCR; TCRdb lists only in-frame clones, some missing. The sample holds 40,000 to 60,000 clones; roughly 86% are singletons and the top ten take less than 2.5%. The specimen comprised CD4+ or CD8+ T cells sorted from blood, sampled in a trial of the OX40 agonist ivuxolimab. Source of these receptors: an adult with an advanced solid tumor such as melanoma, head and neck, liver or kidney cancer. The conserved cysteine and the conserved F or W are not part of the CDR3 here.

>TRBV5-1|TRBJ2-5
ASSLRLALGETQY
>TRBV7-2|TRBJ2-3
ASSLVAGTTDTQY
>TRBV5-4|TRBJ2-3
ASSLARTSGTDTQY
>TRBV2|TRBJ2-7
ASSVSETYEQY
>TRBV9|TRBJ1-1
ASSGGPTNTEAF
>TRBV5-4|TRBJ2-2
ASSFSGRASGELF
>TRBV25-1|TRBJ2-1
ASSRTTGVSHNEQF
>TRBV28|TRBJ2-1
ASSLSGLAGGDEQF
>TRBV9|TRBJ2-2
ASSAGQHTGELF
>TRBV5-6|TRBJ1-3
ASSYGPGGAGNTIY
>TRBV7-9|TRBJ2-2
AAHLGGPNTGELF
>TRBV27|TRBJ2-3
ASSPPGADTQY
>TRBV9|TRBJ2-7
ASSPSGGAYEQY
>TRBV11-2|TRBJ1-1
ASSLAVALFATEAF
>TRBV5-1|TRBJ2-3
ASNPAGLNTDTQY
>TRBV19|TRBJ1-2
ASRTASNYGYT
>TRBV27|TRBJ2-6
ASSLYGQGLSGANVLT
>TRBV5-6|TRBJ2-3
ASSLESGVTDTQY
>TRBV5-1|TRBJ2-3
ASSPVAGGPQFDTQY
>TRBV29-1|TRBJ1-1
SVERRGLWAEAF
>TRBV19|TRBJ1-4
AANGGHNEKLF
>TRBV10-1|TRBJ2-7
ASSEPGTGFDEQY
>TRBV7-2|TRBJ2-7
ASSPGSQAYEQY
>TRBV12-5|TRBJ2-3
ASALAGGTDTQY
>TRBV5-1|TRBJ1-4
ASSSIGQGANEKLF
>TRBV14|TRBJ1-1
ASSQNMNTEAF